A single sample gave rise to the 6 T cell receptor beta chains below, sequenced in a study of T cell repertoires in cytomegalovirus infection. MiXCR, applied by TCRdb to the reads, yields one record per CDR3 protein. The sample lists 150,000 to 200,000 distinct CDR3 sequences, 15% to 20% occurring once. Sequenced material: CD8+ T cells from PBMCs. The origin of the receptors is a human donor in good health (CMV status not recorded). Some clones in this sample may be carry-over from other donors' samples.

This clonotype ranks as medium-sized. This chain links TRBV7-4 with TRBJ2-1, with D uncertain. Trimming removed 2 bases from V and 0 bases from J, with 11 bases in between. Germline V CDR1 and CDR2: SGHVT, SQSDAQ. The CDR3 has 16 amino acids. The CDR3 DNA reads as TGTGCCAGCAGCTTATCTGCTAGACCCTCCTACAATGAGCAGTTCTTC. As protein: CASSLSARPSYNEQFF.

In its sample, this clonotype ranks as large. J is TRBJ2-7 and V is TRBV2, with D tentatively TRBD1 or TRBD2 (5 bases each). Trimming stripped 2 bases from V and 0 bases from J, with 14 bases between. Germline CDR1 is SNHLY and CDR2 is FYNNEI. CDR3 length: 16 amino acids. The CDR3 region is CASSEWGSSTSYEQYF. CDR3 nucleotide sequence: TGTGCCAGCAGTGAATGGGGGTCCTCCACCTCCTACGAGCAGTACTTC.

CDR3 sequence (DNA): TGTGCCAGCAGTACCCGAGGGGGGATCAATCAGCCCCAGCATTTT. Encoded protein: CASSTRGGINQPQHF. This chain connects TRBV6-2 or TRBV6-3 to TRBJ1-5, with D tentatively TRBD1 (6 bases). The germline CDR1 and CDR2 sequences are MNHEY and SVGEGT. This CDR3 region has 15 residues. V lost 5 bases and J 3 bases, leaving 14 bases between the germline ends.

This clonotype appeared a few times. V is TRBV7-2 and J is TRBJ2-5; 8 bases line up with TRBD2. The V gene end was trimmed by 0 bases and the J gene end by 5 bases; junction bases not matched to a gene: 14. The CDR3 sequence is 18 residues long. Germline CDR1 SGHTA, CDR2 FQGNSA. CDR3 sequence reads: CASSLAARGASVRETQYF. In DNA form, the CDR3 reads TGTGCCAGCAGCTTAGCGGCGCGGGGGGCGAGTGTAAGGGAGACCCAGTACTTC.

J is TRBJ2-7 and V is TRBV29-1, with 7 bases identical to TRBD2. Germline V CDR1 and CDR2: SQVTM, ANQGSEA. This CDR3 region has 13 residues. After removal of 6 bases from V and 0 bases from J, the junction contained 5 bases not matched to a gene. The CDR3 sequence: CSVLREDSYEQYF. The CDR3 nucleotides read TGCAGCGTCCTTCGGGAGGACTCCTACGAGCAGTACTTC.

The chain has TRBV14 and TRBJ2-6; no clear D. CDR1 is SGHDN and CDR2 is FVKESK in the germline V gene. There are 17 residues in the CDR3. V dropped 0 bases and J dropped 2 bases, with 11 bases sitting between them. The CDR3 sequence is CASSQDFWTAGANVLTF. The CDR3, as DNA: TGTGCCAGCAGCCAAGATTTTTGGACCGCTGGGGCCAACGTCCTGACTTTC.